Shown below are 14 T cell receptor beta chains from a single sample sequenced in a study of T cells in Graves' hyperthyroidism and ophthalmopathy. The CDR3 regions of TCR beta were amplified from RNA transcripts. The TCR CDR3 was amplified in a first-round RT-PCR using the HTBI primer set. From the multiplex PCR reads, TCRdb called clonotypes with MiXCR, one entry per CDR3 protein. The sample lists hundreds of thousands of distinct CDR3 sequences, about 14% occurring once. The sequencing sample was made of blood. The receptors come from a woman younger than 30 with Graves' hyperthyroidism.

The chain joins TRBV7-9 to TRBJ1-5, with D perhaps TRBD1 (5 bases). Germline loops: CDR1 SEHNR, CDR2 FQNEAQ (reference sequence). With 4 bases removed from V and 4 bases from J, the gap between germline ends came to 14 bases. The CDR3 is 15 amino acids. The CDR3 DNA reads TGTGCCAGCAGCTCCCCAGGGTGGGGGAATCAGCCCCAGCATTTT. This encodes CASSSPGWGNQPQHF.

This clonotype was recorded a few times. CDR3 sequence (DNA): TGTGCCAGCAGCTTCTACCGGGACAGGGCAGATACGCAGTATTTT. Its protein product is CASSFYRDRADTQYF. The chain joins TRBV5-5 to TRBJ2-3, with 9 positions matching TRBD1. Looked up from germline, CDR1 is SGHKS and CDR2 is YYEKEE (reference sequence). The J segment lost 4 bases and the V segment lost 2 bases, leaving 5 bases of the junction unmatched. CDR3 size: 15 residues.

This clonotype was seen at least ten times. V usage is TRBV18 and J usage is TRBJ2-5, with D tentatively TRBD1 or TRBD2 (6 bases each). CDR3 length: 14 residues. CDR1 is KGHSH, CDR2 LQKENI, per germline. V was clipped by 3 bases and J by 5 bases, with 13 bases between them. Here the CDR3 DNA reads TGTGCCAGCTCACCGACAGGAGGAGGGGAGACCCAGTACTTC. Translated, it gives CASSPTGGGETQYF.

The CDR3 region has the DNA TGTGCCAGCAGTGATTATGGGACTACGTACCAAGAGACCCAGTACTTC. Its protein product is CASSDYGTTYQETQYF. The V call is TRBV6-1, the J call TRBJ2-5; 7 bases are a match to TRBD2. V was clipped by 3 bases and J by 0 bases; unmatched bases: 7. The germline V gene has CDR1 MNHNS and CDR2 SASEGT. The CDR3 sequence is 16 residues long.

The rearrangement links TRBV7-2 to TRBJ2-5, with unresolved D. There are 13 residues in the CDR3. CDR1 and CDR2 (germline): SGHTA, FQGNSA. Deletions cut 8 bases from V and 5 bases from J, with 15 bases between. CDR3 bases: TGTGCCAGCCTACAAGACTCCTGGGAGACCCAGTACTTC. It yields the protein CASLQDSWETQYF.

This clonotype was observed many times. This chain uses TRBV7-9 with TRBJ2-7; 10 bases align to TRBD1. V lost 3 bases and J lost 7; bases outside the gene matches: 6. Germline V gene sequence: CDR1 SEHNR, CDR2 FQNEAQ (reference sequence). The CDR3 is 14 amino acids. The CDR3 here is CASSLDRGTEEQYF. CDR3 coding DNA: TGTGCCAGCAGCTTGGACAGGGGGACGGAGGAGCAGTACTTC. The whole variable domain, remainder taken from reference TRBV7-9 and TRBJ2-7, is DTGVSQNPRHKITKRGQNVTFRCDPISEHNRLYWYRQTLGQGPEFLTYFQNEAQLEKSRLLSDRFSAERPKGSFSTLEIQRTEQGDSAMYLCASSLDRGTEEQYFGPGTRLTVT.

This clonotype was detected many times. The rearrangement joins TRBV7-9 to TRBJ2-1; 8 bases map to TRBD2. The CDR3 totals 12 residues. Germline CDR1 is SEHNR and CDR2 is FQNEAQ (reference sequence). The J segment lost 9 bases and the V segment lost 6 bases, leaving 4 bases of the junction unmatched. The DNA for the CDR3 is TGTGCCAGCAGGCCACTAGCGGTTGAGCAGTTCTTC. Encoded protein: CASRPLAVEQFF.

This clonotype was recorded a few times. The CDR3 bases are TGTGCCAGCAGTTACTCGACACCTAACTATGGCTACACCTTC. Translated, it gives CASSYSTPNYGYTF. The rearrangement uses TRBV6-5 and TRBJ1-2; no reliable D call. This CDR3 is 14 amino acids long. Germline V gives CDR1 MNHEY, CDR2 SVGAGI. Trimming took off 0 bases at V and 0 bases at J, with 5 bases between the two ends.

There are a few counts of this clonotype. The rearrangement joins TRBV20-1 to TRBJ2-1, with 10 bases lining up with TRBD1. With V trimmed by 5 bases and J by 6 bases, 13 bases remained unmatched. Per the germline V gene, CDR1 is DFQATT and CDR2 is SNEGSKA (reference sequence). This CDR3 comprises 16 residues. CDR3 residues: CSAGAWGQGYSNEQFF. The DNA of the CDR3 is TGCAGTGCTGGGGCCTGGGGACAGGGGTACAGCAATGAGCAGTTCTTC.

This clonotype was detected many times. The chain is built from TRBV6-1 and TRBJ2-3; D gene uncertain. Per germline, CDR1 MNHNS and CDR2 SASEGT. Trimming stripped 5 bases from V and 0 bases from J, with 15 bases between. This CDR3 has 16 amino acids. CDR3 DNA sequence: TGTGCCAGCAGTCCTGACTCGACCCCTAGCACAGATACGCAGTATTTT. Protein product: CASSPDSTPSTDTQYF.

This clonotype was counted many times. The chain is built from TRBV2 and TRBJ2-7; 9 positions agree with TRBD2. The CDR3 runs 15 residues. The V and J ends lost 8 bases and 6 bases, in that order; junction bases with no gene match: 14. CDR1 and CDR2 (germline): SNHLY, FYNNEI. The DNA of the CDR3 is TGTGCCAGCGAATTGGGACTAGCCCGTCTCGGCGAGCAGTACTTC. It encodes CASELGLARLGEQYF.

In this sample, this clonotype turned up a few times. This chain joins TRBV15 and TRBJ1-2; D gene ambiguous. The CDR3 spans 14 residues. V dropped 5 bases and J dropped 2 bases, with 12 bases sitting between them. CDR1 is LNHNV and CDR2 is YYDKDF in the germline V gene (reference sequence). CDR3 sequence: CATSRYGPNYGYTF. In DNA form, the CDR3 reads TGTGCCACCAGCCGCTACGGGCCCAACTATGGCTACACCTTC.

There are a few counts of this clonotype. The V call is TRBV29-1, the J call TRBJ2-3; weak D call: TRBD1 (6 bases). Germline CDR1 is SQVTM and CDR2 is ANQGSEA. Trimming stripped 1 base from V and 0 bases from J, with 20 bases between. This CDR3 comprises 18 residues. Here the CDR3 DNA reads TGCAGCGTTGAAGCCCACCACTTACAGGGACCAAGCACAGATACGCAGTATTTT. It specifies CSVEAHHLQGPSTDTQYF.

This clonotype was seen ten or more times. The chain is built from TRBV28 and TRBJ2-3, with D perhaps TRBD2 (5 bases). The germline gives CDR1 MDHEN, CDR2 SYDVKM. Deletions cut 5 bases from V and 9 bases from J, with 12 bases between. CDR3 length equals 12 residues. CDR3 protein: CASSPPSRTQYF. The CDR3, as DNA: TGTGCCAGCAGTCCTCCTAGCAGAACGCAGTATTTT.